This entry concerns a single TCR beta chain. Antigen: not known. Blood CD8+ and CD4+ T cells underwent high-throughput TCR beta sequencing. Negative isolation yielded the CD8+ and CD4+ T cells, while FACS enriched the TEMRA cells. The RNA input was about 0.5 to 1 ug, and it was reverse transcribed with random hexamers. TCR beta CDR3 was amplified by immunoSEQ multiplex PCR. This amplification extended across 54 Vbeta and 13 Jbeta segments. TCRdb recomputed calls from the immunoSEQ multiplex PCR reads with MiXCR, one row per CDR3 protein. The data contain about 150,000 distinct CDR3 sequences, about 94% of them singletons. This entry is derived from a study of CD8 T cells in Susac syndrome. Study-level results: The study admitted that it had a relatively small number of individuals in its TCR sequencing and HLA analysis.

Sequenced: CD8+ T cells from PBMCs. The receptor was isolated from a human donor with multiple sclerosis.

CDR3: CSARDRTGINQPQHF. The CDR3 DNA follows: TGCAGTGCTAGAGATCGGACAGGGATAAATCAGCCCCAGCATTTT. The V gene is TRBV20-1, the J gene TRBJ1-5, with 8 bases that match TRBD1. Germline trimming cut 0 bases from V and 4 bases from J; bases unmatched to any gene: 5. This CDR3 has 15 residues. CDR1 and CDR2 (germline): DFQATT, SNEGSKA (reference sequence).